These 31 T cell receptor beta chains originate from one sample sequenced in a study of T cells in Graves' hyperthyroidism and ophthalmopathy. The investigators amplified TCR beta CDR3 regions from RNA transcripts. TCR CDR3 regions were first amplified by RT-PCR with HTBI primers. TCRdb independently ran MiXCR on the multiplex PCR reads; one entry per CDR3 protein. The sample records hundreds of thousands of distinct CDR3 sequences, 14% to 15% being singletons. Sequenced sample: blood. The source is a woman between 40 and 50 years old with Graves' ophthalmopathy.

This clonotype has ten or more counts. The V call is TRBV28, the J call TRBJ2-7; D unresolved. This CDR3 is built from 13 residues. The V end was cut by 5 bases, the J end by 1 base, with 9 bases between. Germline V lookup: CDR1 MDHEN, CDR2 SYDVKM. This CDR3 is CASSRPASYEQYF. As DNA, the CDR3 is TGTGCCAGCAGTCGCCCAGCGTCCTACGAGCAGTACTTC.

CDR3 loop: CAITGGGSNTEAFF. CDR3 coding DNA: TGTGCCATCACTGGGGGCGGATCGAACACTGAAGCTTTCTTT. The chain uses TRBV10-3 and TRBJ1-1; a weak D match, TRBD1 (6 bases). Germline values: CDR1 ENHRY, CDR2 SYGVKD. The V end lost 7 bases, the J end lost 1 base, and 13 bases lay between the germline ends. There are 14 residues in the CDR3.

This chain connects TRBV28 to TRBJ1-5; D remains unclear. Trimming cost V 2 bases and J 4 bases, with 15 bases left between them. Germline CDR1 and CDR2: MDHEN and SYDVKM. CDR3 length equals 16 residues. Here the CDR3 reads CASSLGVGYTNQPQHF. The CDR3 DNA sequence: TGTGCCAGCAGTTTAGGGGTCGGGTATACAAATCAGCCCCAGCATTTT.

This clonotype was seen many times. A much more abundant neighbour one base away suggests this may be a read error. Here the CDR3 reads CAGSPLAGIRQETQYF. The DNA for the CDR3 is TGTGCCGGCAGTCCATTAGCGGGAATCCGCCAAGAGACCCAGTACTTC. The chain carries TRBV28 and TRBJ2-5; 8 positions agree with TRBD2. From germline, CDR1 is MDHEN and CDR2 SYDVKM. The length of the CDR3 is 16 residues.

In DNA, the CDR3 is TGTGCCTGGTCAAGAAGGAGAACGAACACCGGGGAGCTGTTTTTT. Protein product: CAWSRRRTNTGELFF. This chain joins TRBV30 and TRBJ2-2; D is ambiguous. The V end lost 5 bases, the J end lost 0 bases, and 13 bases lay between the germline ends. The germline gives CDR1 GTSNPN, CDR2 SVGIG (reference sequence). The CDR3 loop spans 15 amino acids.

At least ten counts were recorded for this clonotype. The chain joins TRBV6-2 or TRBV6-3 to TRBJ2-5; no firm D call. Trimming pared 2 bases from V and 5 bases from J, leaving 15 bases between. This CDR3 has 15 residues. Looked up from germline, CDR1 is MNHEY and CDR2 is SVGEGT. The CDR3 DNA is TGTGCCAGCAGTTACGGGGAAGGTTTTGAGGAGACCCAGTACTTC. Protein: CASSYGEGFEETQYF.

The chain is built from TRBV20-1 and TRBJ2-4; D may be TRBD2 (5 bases). CDR1 is DFQATT, CDR2 SNEGSKA, per germline (reference sequence). V was trimmed by 6 bases and J by 3 bases, leaving 24 bases between them. The CDR3 is 17 residues long. CDR3 DNA sequence: TGCAGTGCAAGCCCCCGGGGTGGGAACTGGGGCAAAAACATTCAGTACTTC. It yields the protein CSASPRGGNWGKNIQYF.

This clonotype occurred many times. The chain is built from TRBV12-3 or TRBV12-4 and TRBJ2-6; D is perhaps TRBD2 (5 bases). The CDR3 length is 15 residues. V lost 1 base and J 4 bases, leaving 8 bases between the germline ends. CDR3 in amino acids: CASSLGRLGANVLTF. The DNA for the CDR3 is TGTGCCAGCAGTTTAGGGAGGTTAGGGGCCAACGTCCTGACTTTC.

Of note for this clonotype: A much larger clone sits a single nucleotide away, making a read error possible. V gene TRBV5-1 combines with J gene TRBJ2-7; D unclear. V was cut by 4 bases and J by 3 bases, with 17 bases left in between. This CDR3 has 15 residues. CDR1 and CDR2 (germline): SGHRS, YFSETQ. This CDR3 is CASSMVPGGIYEQYF. The DNA for the CDR3 is TGCGCCAGCAGCATGGTTCCGGGCGGAATCTACGAGCAGTACTTC.

Note on this clonotype: At one boundary the junction diverges from the germline segment, which might be a read error. The chain is built from TRBV28 and TRBJ2-7; D gene uncertain. Germline CDR1 reads MDHEN; CDR2 reads SYDVKM. This CDR3 is built from 9 residues. DNA of the CDR3: TGTGCCAGCAGTATAAGGGTTACCTTC. It specifies CASSIRVTF. Using reference TRBV28 and TRBJ2-7 for the parts outside the CDR3, the full variable domain is DVKVTQSSRYLVKRTGEKVFLECVQDMDHENMFWYRQDPGLGLRLIYFSYDVKMKEKGDIPEGYSVSREKKERFSLILESASTNQTSMYLCASSIRVTFGPGTRLTVT.

The rearrangement joins TRBV11-2 to TRBJ2-7, with D possibly being TRBD1 (7 bases). V lost 4 bases and J lost 5, with 12 bases in between. The CDR3 spans 13 residues. Germline loops: CDR1 SGHAT, CDR2 FQNNGV. The CDR3 is CASSSAGGNEQYF. As DNA, the CDR3 is TGTGCCAGCAGCTCGGCAGGGGGGAACGAGCAGTACTTC. The whole variable domain, remainder taken from reference TRBV11-2 and TRBJ2-7, is EAGVAQSPRYKIIEKRQSVAFWCNPISGHATLYWYQQILGQGPKLLIQFQNNGVVDDSQLPKDRFSAERLKGVDSTLKIQPAKLEDSAVYLCASSSAGGNEQYFGPGTRLTVT.

Many counts were recorded for this clonotype. V is TRBV30 and J is TRBJ2-7; D tentatively reads TRBD1 or TRBD2 (5 bases each). The CDR3 is made up of 15 amino acids. V was cut by 1 base and J by 2 bases, with 15 bases left in between. CDR1 is GTSNPN and CDR2 is SVGIG in the germline V gene (reference sequence). CDR3 in DNA: TGTGCCTGGAGTGCCGGGGCAGGTGAAGCCTACGAGCAGTACTTC. It translates to CAWSAGAGEAYEQYF.

The chain is built from TRBV6-2 or TRBV6-3 and TRBJ1-1, with 8 bases that match TRBD1. With V trimmed by 5 bases and J by 4 bases, 9 bases remained unmatched. Germline assignment: CDR1 MNHEY and CDR2 SVGEGT. The CDR3 length is 15 residues. This chain's CDR3 is CASSSRGTGITEAFF. CDR3 DNA: TGTGCCAGCAGTAGTCGCGGGACAGGTATCACTGAAGCTTTCTTT.

Many counts were recorded for this clonotype. The chain joins TRBV7-9 to TRBJ2-4, with D unresolved. The CDR3 covers 14 residues. Trimming shortened V by 3 bases and J by 5 bases, and 11 bases separated the two germline ends. Germline assignment: CDR1 SEHNR and CDR2 FQNEAQ (reference sequence). CDR3 loop: CASSFPSAQNIQYF. In DNA, the CDR3 is TGTGCCAGCAGCTTTCCCTCAGCTCAAAACATTCAGTACTTC.

This clonotype was counted ten times or more. CDR3 DNA: TGTGCCTGGAGTTCGGGAGTCGCCTACGAGCAGTACTTC. Its translation is CAWSSGVAYEQYF. This rearrangement joins TRBV30 to TRBJ2-7, with D tentatively TRBD2 (6 bases). V gave up 2 bases and J gave up 2 bases, with 10 bases separating them. This CDR3 is built from 13 residues. Germline V gene lookup returns CDR1 GTSNPN and CDR2 SVGIG (reference sequence).

This clonotype was picked up many times. The chain links TRBV27 to TRBJ1-5; TRBD1 aligns across 7 bases. The CDR3 is 14 residues long. Germline CDR1 and CDR2: MNHEY and SMNVEV (reference sequence). V lost 6 bases and J lost 3; bases outside the gene matches: 5. The CDR3 loop is CASSKTGLNQPQHF. The CDR3, as DNA: TGTGCCAGCAGCAAGACAGGGCTCAATCAGCCCCAGCATTTT.

With respect to this clonotype: Given a much more abundant clone one base away, this may be a read error. The chain recombines TRBV7-9 with TRBJ2-7; no clear D. Per the germline V gene, CDR1 is SEHNR and CDR2 is FQNEAQ (reference sequence). CDR3 length: 13 amino acids. CDR3 amino acids: CAGSPGPDYEQYF. The CDR3 DNA follows: TGTGCCGGCAGTCCCGGCCCCGACTACGAGCAGTACTTC.

CDR3 DNA: TGTGCCAGCAGCTTCAGGGAGGGAGCCAAAAACATTCAGTACTTC. Translation: CASSFREGAKNIQYF. The chain joins TRBV9 to TRBJ2-4, with 7 bases fitting TRBD2. V trimming: 4 bases; J trimming: 0 bases; junction bases outside the gene matches: 4. CDR3 length: 15 residues. CDR1 and CDR2 from the germline V gene are SGDLS and YYNGEE.

This clonotype came up many times. The chain carries TRBV15 and TRBJ2-1; D is ambiguous. The CDR3 has 13 amino acids. Trimming left V 0 bases short and J 10 bases short, with 10 bases between. Per germline, CDR1 LNHNV and CDR2 YYDKDF (reference sequence). CDR3 coding DNA: TGTGCCACCAGCAGAGATGAACAGCTCGAGCAGTTCTTC. The encoded protein is CATSRDEQLEQFF.

This clonotype was counted at least ten times. J is TRBJ2-7 and V is TRBV7-2; D unresolved. Germline lookup yields CDR1 SGHTA and CDR2 FQGNSA. This CDR3 has 13 amino acids. The V end was cut by 1 base, the J end by 10 bases, with 14 bases between. The CDR3, as DNA: TGTGCCAGCAGCTTAGGGGTTACAGCGAGCCAGTACTTC. Amino acid sequence: CASSLGVTASQYF.

This clonotype was observed a handful of times. The chain has TRBV25-1 and TRBJ1-6; 7 nucleotides match TRBD1. V shed 10 bases and J 6 bases; nucleotides not matched to a gene: 12. The CDR3 loop spans 15 amino acids. CDR1 is MGHDK and CDR2 is SYGVNS in the germline V gene. This CDR3 is CANSPLTGLNSPLHF. The CDR3 region has the DNA TGTGCCAACAGCCCGCTGACAGGGCTTAATTCACCCCTCCACTTT.

This clonotype has a count of ten or more. The rearrangement uses TRBV20-1 and TRBJ2-7; D unclear. Trimming removed 3 bases from V and 3 bases from J, with 12 bases in between. CDR1 is DFQATT, CDR2 SNEGSKA, per germline (reference sequence). This CDR3 spans 13 amino acids. CDR3 DNA: TGCAGTGCTAGGGGAATTAGCCTCTACGAGCAGTACTTC. Translating gives CSARGISLYEQYF.

V gene TRBV27 combines with J gene TRBJ2-3, with 11 bases fitting TRBD2. V lost 4 bases, J lost 3 bases, and 15 bases stayed unmatched. Germline V lookup: CDR1 MNHEY, CDR2 SMNVEV (reference sequence). The CDR3 consists of 19 residues. The CDR3 loop reads CASSSTLPSGRSITDTQYF. For the CDR3, the DNA is TGTGCCAGCAGTTCAACCCTTCCTAGCGGGAGGTCCATTACAGATACGCAGTATTTT.

This clonotype has only a few counts. This sequence joins TRBV6-1 and TRBJ2-7; D is possibly TRBD1 (5 bases). Per the germline V gene, CDR1 is MNHNS and CDR2 is SASEGT. The CDR3 has 13 residues. Trimming shortened V by 6 bases and J by 6 bases, and 15 bases separated the two germline ends. CDR3: CASRDLTGSEQYF. The CDR3 DNA reads as TGTGCCAGCAGGGATCTCACAGGATCCGAGCAGTACTTC.

The V gene is TRBV27, the J gene TRBJ2-7; TRBD1 matches 7 bases. The V and J ends lost 8 bases and 3 bases, in that order; junction bases with no gene match: 7. The germline CDR1 and CDR2 sequences are MNHEY and SMNVEV (reference sequence). The CDR3 runs to 13 residues. CDR3 coding DNA: TGTGCCAGCCGACGGACAGGCAACTACGAGCAGTACTTC. Amino acids: CASRRTGNYEQYF.

This chain joins TRBV11-2 and TRBJ1-2; D is perhaps TRBD1 (5 bases). Germline V gene data show CDR1 as SGHAT and CDR2 as FQNNGV. The CDR3 length is 13 residues. Between the trimmed V and J ends, which lost 3 bases and 3 bases, there was a span of 8 bases. This chain's CDR3 is CASSFGRDYGYTF. CDR3 sequence (DNA): TGTGCCAGCAGCTTCGGCAGGGACTATGGCTACACCTTC. The full variable domain, in which reference TRBV11-2 and TRBJ1-2 provide the parts outside the CDR3, is EAGVAQSPRYKIIEKRQSVAFWCNPISGHATLYWYQQILGQGPKLLIQFQNNGVVDDSQLPKDRFSAERLKGVDSTLKIQPAKLEDSAVYLCASSFGRDYGYTFGSGTRLTVV.

This clonotype was detected ten times or more. The rearrangement uses TRBV28 and TRBJ2-7; TRBD1 or TRBD2 may be the D gene (5 bases each). This CDR3 contains 14 residues. Per germline, CDR1 MDHEN and CDR2 SYDVKM. V was cut by 3 bases and J by 2 bases, with 11 bases left in between. In DNA, the CDR3 is TGTGCCAGCAGTTTGTGGGACCAGGCCTACGAGCAGTACTTC. This translates into CASSLWDQAYEQYF.

This chain links TRBV11-2 with TRBJ1-1; a possible D gene is TRBD1 (5 bases). V was clipped by 2 bases and J by 1 base, with 17 bases between them. The CDR3 covers 17 residues. The germline V gene has CDR1 SGHAT and CDR2 FQNNGV. This CDR3 reads CASSLSGPQLGNTEAFF. The CDR3 region has the DNA TGTGCCAGCAGCTTATCAGGGCCCCAGTTAGGGAACACTGAAGCTTTCTTT.

The chain couples TRBV12-3 or TRBV12-4 to TRBJ2-7; 10 nucleotides match TRBD2. The junction had 8 bases not matched to a gene; V was cut back by 3 bases and J by 0 bases. This CDR3 is built from 17 residues. The CDR3 nucleotides are TGTGCCAGCAGTTTGAGGACTAGCGGTGTGAGCTCCTACGAGCAGTACTTC. Translated, it gives CASSLRTSGVSSYEQYF.

This clonotype was detected ten times or more. The rearrangement links TRBV19 to TRBJ1-3; D ambiguous. Trimming took off 8 bases at V and 6 bases at J, with 14 bases between the two ends. The CDR3 is 13 amino acids. Germline loops: CDR1 LNHDA, CDR2 SQIVND (reference sequence). The CDR3 DNA reads as TGTGCCAGTTCCGATGGCTTGGAAAACACCATATATTTT. It codes for CASSDGLENTIYF.

Ten or more counts support this clonotype. This sequence joins TRBV5-1 and TRBJ2-7, with TRBD1 matching over 7 bases. The ends lost 4 bases at V and 3 bases at J; junction bases unmatched: 10. CDR1 and CDR2 (germline): SGHRS, YFSETQ. The CDR3 has 15 amino acids. This CDR3 reads CASSTRTGDRYEQYF. For the CDR3, the DNA is TGCGCCAGCAGCACCCGGACAGGTGACCGCTACGAGCAGTACTTC.